Below, 30 T cell receptor beta chains from the same sample are listed, as sequenced in a study of CD8 T cells in ankylosing spondylitis. Study outcomes and limitations: Blood from ankylosing spondylitis patients appeared to carry a characteristic roughly 8-variant TCR beta motif.

TCRdb re-derived calls from the 5' RACE reads in MiXCR, one entry per CDR3 protein. The table has roughly 350,000 distinct CDR3 sequences, around 8% seen once. Their recognized antigens are unknown. Sequencing was performed on blood, either unsorted or a sorted T cell fraction (not recorded which). These receptors were taken from a male donor with ankylosing spondylitis.

The chain links TRBV5-1 to TRBJ2-1; the D gene is possibly TRBD2 (5 bases). V lost 4 bases, J lost 3 bases, and 17 bases lay in between. Germline V lookup: CDR1 SGHRS, CDR2 YFSETQ. There are 16 residues in the CDR3. The CDR3 loop is CASSPFPGEGYNEQFF. For the CDR3, the DNA is TGCGCCAGCAGCCCTTTCCCGGGCGAGGGCTACAATGAGCAGTTCTTC.

This clonotype was seen more than once but under ten times. The chain has TRBV29-1 and TRBJ2-2; unclear D gene. Trimming took 7 bases from V and 7 from J, leaving 10 bases between them. This CDR3 region has 11 residues. Germline V gene data show CDR1 as SQVTM and CDR2 as ANQGSEA. DNA for the CDR3: TGCAGCGCAGAGGTTGTCGGGGAGCTGTTTTTT. It translates to CSAEVVGELFF.

V usage is TRBV20-1 and J usage is TRBJ2-7, with 10 bases matching TRBD2. The CDR3 runs 13 residues. The germline CDR1 and CDR2 sequences are DFQATT and SNEGSKA (reference sequence). V dropped 6 bases and J dropped 4; count of bases not matched to a gene: 6. CDR3 protein: CSAASGRGYEQYF. The CDR3 DNA sequence: TGCAGTGCCGCGAGCGGGAGGGGGTACGAGCAGTACTTC.

This chain links TRBV12-5 with TRBJ2-1; 9 nucleotides match TRBD2. This CDR3 has 13 amino acids. V gave up 8 bases and J gave up 6 bases; unmatched junction bases: 5. Germline V gene data show CDR1 as LGHNT and CDR2 as FRNRAP. CDR3 DNA: TGTGCTAGTCTCAAGCGGGGGGCCAATGAGCAGTTCTTC. It is translated as CASLKRGANEQFF.

The chain carries TRBV7-3 and TRBJ2-1, with a weak D call TRBD1 (5 bases). V lost 2 bases to trimming and J lost 9 bases, with 14 bases between them. CDR1 and CDR2 (germline): SGHTA, FQGTGA. There are 14 residues in the CDR3. The CDR3 spells CASSLSGPWGEQFF. The CDR3 DNA reads TGTGCCAGCAGCTTATCAGGGCCCTGGGGTGAGCAGTTCTTC.

There are many counts of this clonotype. The chain has TRBV12-3 or TRBV12-4 and TRBJ2-1; D might be TRBD1 (6 bases). The CDR3 runs 15 residues. V lost 8 bases and J lost 7, with 21 bases in between. CDR3 sequence: CASFKGGQSENEQFF. The CDR3 DNA reads TGTGCCAGCTTCAAAGGGGGACAATCCGAAAATGAGCAGTTCTTC.

The sample holds a few counts of this clonotype. The rearrangement uses TRBV6-2 or TRBV6-3 and TRBJ2-5; D unclear. Trimming cost V 2 bases and J 4 bases, with 2 bases left between them. The V gene's germline CDR1 is MNHEY and CDR2 SVGEGT. This CDR3 contains 11 residues. In nucleotides, the CDR3 is TGTGCCAGCAGTTACAGAGAGACCCAGTACTTC. Protein product: CASSYRETQYF.

In its sample, this clonotype was seen many times. V is TRBV5-1 and J is TRBJ1-6; TRBD1 is a possible D gene (5 bases). The V end lost 0 bases, the J end lost 1 base, and 5 bases lay between the germline ends. Germline V gene sequence: CDR1 SGHRS, CDR2 YFSETQ. This CDR3 contains 15 residues. CDR3 residues: CASSLAGSYNSPLHF. CDR3 nucleotide sequence: TGCGCCAGCAGCTTGGCAGGGTCCTATAATTCACCCCTCCACTTT.

This clonotype was seen more than once but under ten times. The rearrangement uses TRBV5-1 and TRBJ2-7; D gene ambiguous. Trimming removed 5 bases from V and 5 bases from J, with 26 bases in between. Germline V CDR1 and CDR2: SGHRS, YFSETQ. This CDR3 region has 17 residues. CDR3 nucleotides: TGCGCCAGCAGGGTCCCGTCCCCCGGGCTAAAGAGCGACGAGCAGTACTTC. This codes for CASRVPSPGLKSDEQYF.

The rearrangement links TRBV27 to TRBJ2-7; D remains unclear. This CDR3 has 17 amino acids. V dropped 1 base and J dropped 3 bases, with 19 bases sitting between them. The germline gives CDR1 MNHEY, CDR2 SMNVEV (reference sequence). The CDR3 DNA follows: TGTGCCAGCAGTTTATTGGGCCAGCTCAACCTAAACTACGAGCAGTACTTC. Its protein is CASSLLGQLNLNYEQYF.

This clonotype was observed many times. The J gene is TRBJ1-5, the V gene TRBV2; D unclear. CDR3 size: 15 residues. V lost 9 bases, J lost 2 bases, and 17 bases lay in between. CDR1 is SNHLY and CDR2 is FYNNEI in the germline V gene. The CDR3 sequence: CASGQQSVGNQPQHF. The CDR3 nucleotides read TGTGCCAGTGGCCAGCAGTCGGTAGGCAATCAGCCCCAGCATTTT.

There are a few counts of this clonotype. This chain connects TRBV5-5 to TRBJ2-1, with 7 bases identical to TRBD2. CDR1 is SGHKS, CDR2 YYEKEE, per germline (reference sequence). V was clipped by 1 base and J by 4 bases; unmatched bases: 5. The CDR3 covers 15 residues. CDR3 coding DNA: TGTGCCAGCAGCTTGCGGGACTACTCTTACAATGAGCAGTTCTTC. Its translation: CASSLRDYSYNEQFF.

The DNA of the CDR3 is TGCGCCAGCAGCCAAGAACGCACCGGGGAGCTGTTTTTT. Protein product: CASSQERTGELFF. V gene TRBV4-3 combines with J gene TRBJ2-2, with D uncertain. The germline V gene has CDR1 LGHNA and CDR2 YSLEER. This CDR3 comprises 13 residues. Trimming removed 0 bases from V and 4 bases from J, with 3 bases in between.

The chain employs TRBV7-9 and TRBJ2-7, with 7 nucleotides matching TRBD2. Unmatched junction bases numbered 6, after V lost 0 bases and J lost 1 base. The CDR3 has 16 residues. Germline CDR1 is SEHNR and CDR2 is FQNEAQ (reference sequence). CDR3 region: CASSLAKLADSYEQYF. The DNA of the CDR3 is TGTGCCAGCAGCTTAGCGAAGCTAGCGGATTCCTACGAGCAGTACTTC.

V is TRBV12-3 or TRBV12-4 and J is TRBJ2-3; 7 positions agree with TRBD1. The V gene end was trimmed by 3 bases and the J gene end by 1 base; junction bases not matched to a gene: 16. The CDR3 runs to 19 residues. The CDR3 spells CASSFNRGVLVWGTDTQYF. The CDR3, as DNA: TGTGCCAGCAGTTTTAACAGGGGCGTTTTGGTGTGGGGCACAGATACGCAGTATTTT.

This clonotype was detected only a few times. This chain links TRBV5-1 with TRBJ2-3, with 11 bases matching TRBD2. Trimming cost V 2 bases and J 9 bases; bases outside gene matches: 5. CDR3 length: 14 residues. From germline, CDR1 is SGHRS and CDR2 YFSETQ. Here the CDR3 DNA reads TGCGCCAGCAGCTTACTAGCGGGAGAAGCCACGCAGTATTTT. This translates into CASSLLAGEATQYF.

The chain recombines TRBV18 with TRBJ2-1; maybe TRBD1 (5 bases). Trimming removed 1 base at V and 5 bases at J, with 15 bases between. The CDR3 runs to 16 residues. The germline CDR1 and CDR2 sequences are KGHSH and LQKENI. The CDR3 sequence: CASSPRQPKTHNEQFF. CDR3 DNA sequence: TGTGCCAGCTCACCACGACAGCCCAAAACCCACAATGAGCAGTTCTTC.

This clonotype was detected only a few times. The gene calls are TRBV28 and TRBJ1-1; perhaps TRBD1 as D (6 bases). CDR3 size: 15 residues. Germline CDR1 is MDHEN and CDR2 is SYDVKM. Trimming cost V 6 bases and J 0 bases, with 14 bases left between them. This chain's CDR3 is CASRASDSLNTEAFF. The CDR3 bases are TGTGCCAGCAGGGCCTCGGACAGTTTGAACACTGAAGCTTTCTTT.

The gene calls are TRBV5-1 and TRBJ2-5; 8 bases match TRBD2. Germline CDR1 and CDR2: SGHRS and YFSETQ. The CDR3 has 15 amino acids. V lost 0 bases, J lost 5 bases, and 6 bases stayed unmatched. CDR3 DNA: TGCGCCAGCAGCTTGGGAACTAGCGGAAGGGAGACCCAGTACTTC. Protein sequence: CASSLGTSGRETQYF.

This clonotype was counted between two and nine times. The rearrangement links TRBV6-2 or TRBV6-3 to TRBJ2-2; no clear D. Trimming left V 5 bases short and J 6 bases short, with 7 bases between. This CDR3 has 12 amino acids. Germline CDR1 and CDR2: MNHEY and SVGEGT. The CDR3 DNA reads TGTGCCAGCAGTCAGGATGCCGGGGAGCTGTTTTTT. Protein: CASSQDAGELFF.

At least ten counts were recorded for this clonotype. V gene TRBV27 combines with J gene TRBJ2-1; TRBD2 matches at 7 bases. This CDR3 has 16 amino acids. Trimming at V came to 6 bases and at J to 3 bases, leaving 11 bases not matched to a gene. Germline V gives CDR1 MNHEY, CDR2 SMNVEV (reference sequence). Here the CDR3 DNA reads TGTGCCAGCAGCTCCCCTCGCGGGAGAAACTACAATGAGCAGTTCTTC. Its translation is CASSSPRGRNYNEQFF.

This clonotype was detected a few times. The chain has TRBV5-1 and TRBJ2-6; D remains ambiguous. The ends were cut back, 0 bases at V and 12 bases at J, with 13 bases in the middle. The germline V gene encodes CDR1 SGHRS and CDR2 YFSETQ. The CDR3 is 14 amino acids. The CDR3 region has the DNA TGCGCCAGCAGCTTGGACACCGGGTTCGGCGTCCTGACTTTC. This translates into CASSLDTGFGVLTF.

The CDR3 coding sequence is TGCGCCAGCAGCCCCACCACCGCCCCCGGGACAGTGGTGGTGTACAATGAGCAGTTCTTC. Translating it yields CASSPTTAPGTVVVYNEQFF. The chain recombines TRBV4-1 with TRBJ2-1, with 7 bases lining up with TRBD1. Germline V CDR1 and CDR2: MGHRA, YSYEKL. This CDR3 region has 20 residues. The ends lost 4 bases at V and 4 bases at J; junction bases unmatched: 22.

The gene calls are TRBV9 and TRBJ1-3; possible D gene TRBD1, 5 bases. The CDR3 has 14 amino acids. Germline V gene data show CDR1 as SGDLS and CDR2 as YYNGEE. V lost 4 bases to trimming and J lost 0 bases, with 8 bases between them. The CDR3 DNA reads as TGTGCCAGCAGCACAGACAGCTCTGGAAACACCATATATTTT. Translated, it gives CASSTDSSGNTIYF.

This clonotype was picked up many times. The J gene is TRBJ2-7, the V gene TRBV25-1, with a tentative D call TRBD1 (5 bases). Germline CDR1 is MGHDK and CDR2 is SYGVNS. CDR3 size: 16 residues. Trimming stripped 6 bases from V and 5 bases from J, with 23 bases between. The CDR3 DNA reads as TGTGCCAGCAGCGATAGGGTTTTTGGGGCTTTGGACGAGCAGTACTTC. This gives the protein CASSDRVFGALDEQYF.

Concerning this clonotype: A much larger clonotype is one base distant, so this may be a read error. The rearrangement joins TRBV29-1 to TRBJ2-7; either TRBD1 or TRBD2 may supply D (5 bases each). The CDR3 runs 13 residues. V was trimmed by 3 bases and J by 6 bases, leaving 15 bases between them. The V gene's germline CDR1 is SQVTM and CDR2 ANQGSEA. This CDR3 is CSVDSGAGSEQYF. The CDR3 coding sequence is TGCAGCGTTGACTCCGGGGCAGGGTCCGAGCAGTACTTC.

This clonotype was seen a few times. The chain links TRBV11-2 to TRBJ2-3; the D gene is possibly TRBD2 (5 bases). CDR3 length equals 15 residues. CDR1 is SGHAT and CDR2 is FQNNGV in the germline V gene. V gave up 4 bases and J gave up 1 base, with 12 bases separating them. DNA for the CDR3: TGTGCCAGCAGCTCCCCCGTGGGAGGCACAGATACGCAGTATTTT. This gives the protein CASSSPVGGTDTQYF.

The V call is TRBV5-1, the J call TRBJ2-5, with D perhaps TRBD2 (7 bases). This CDR3 is 15 amino acids long. The V gene lost 1 base and the J gene lost 7 bases, with 17 bases spanning the gap. Per germline, CDR1 SGHRS and CDR2 YFSETQ. The CDR3 nucleotides read TGCGCCAGCAGCTTGAGCCGGGGGGCGCCAGGGACCCAGTACTTC. Its protein is CASSLSRGAPGTQYF.

This clonotype was detected only a few times. V and J are TRBV5-1 and TRBJ2-7, with a tentative D call TRBD2 (5 bases). Germline assignment: CDR1 SGHRS and CDR2 YFSETQ. This CDR3 contains 14 residues. The ends were cut back, 4 bases at V and 3 bases at J, with 14 bases in the middle. CDR3 sequence: CASSKTTAVYEQYF. CDR3 nucleotides: TGCGCCAGCAGCAAGACCACAGCGGTCTACGAGCAGTACTTC. The full variable domain, its missing parts supplied by reference TRBV5-1 and TRBJ2-7, is KAGVTQTPRYLIKTRGQQVTLSCSPISGHRSVSWYQQTPGQGLQFLFEYFSETQRNKGNFPGRFSGRQFSNSRSEMNVSTLELGDSALYLCASSKTTAVYEQYFGPGTRLTVT.

This rearrangement joins TRBV7-3 to TRBJ2-7; TRBD1 is a possible D gene (6 bases). Per germline, CDR1 SGHTA and CDR2 FQGTGA. V lost 0 bases and J 6 bases, leaving 9 bases between the germline ends. The CDR3 extends over 13 amino acids. The CDR3, as DNA: TGTGCCAGCAGCTTAACGTTGGGGGCCGAGCAGTACTTC. This codes for CASSLTLGAEQYF.